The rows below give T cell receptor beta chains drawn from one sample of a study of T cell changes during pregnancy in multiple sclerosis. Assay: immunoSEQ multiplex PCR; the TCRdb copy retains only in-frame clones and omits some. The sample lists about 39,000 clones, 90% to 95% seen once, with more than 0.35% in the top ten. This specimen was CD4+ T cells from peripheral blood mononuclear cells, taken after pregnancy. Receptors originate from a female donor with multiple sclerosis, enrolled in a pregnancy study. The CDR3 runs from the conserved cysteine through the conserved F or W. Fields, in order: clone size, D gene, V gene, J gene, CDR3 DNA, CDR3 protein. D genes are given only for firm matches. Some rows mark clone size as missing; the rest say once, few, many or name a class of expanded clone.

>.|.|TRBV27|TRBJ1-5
TGTGCCAGCAGTTTACAGGGTTATAGCAATCAGCCCCAGCATTTT
CASSLQGYSNQPQHF
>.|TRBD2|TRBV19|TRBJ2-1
TGTGCCAGTAATCTCCCTAGCGGGGGCCGGAATGAGCAGTTCTTC
CASNLPSGGRNEQFF
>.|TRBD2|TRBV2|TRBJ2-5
TGTGCCGAGACTAGCGGGGGTTTATTAGAGACCCAGTACTTC
CAETSGGLLETQYF
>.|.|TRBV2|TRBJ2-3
TGTGCCAGCAGTGAGGCGGGGCGCTATTCTAGCACAGATACGCAGTATTTT
CASSEAGRYSSTDTQYF
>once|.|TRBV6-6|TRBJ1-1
TGTGCCAGCAGGCATCGGACAGATGAAGACACTGAAGCTTTCTTT
CASRHRTDEDTEAFF
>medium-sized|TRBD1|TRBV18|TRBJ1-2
TGTGCCAGCTCACCGGCGGACAGGGGCGATGGCTACACCTTC
CASSPADRGDGYTF
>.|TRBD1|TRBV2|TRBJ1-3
TGTGCCAGCATCTCGGGGACAGGGGGAAACACCATATATTTT
CASISGTGGNTIYF
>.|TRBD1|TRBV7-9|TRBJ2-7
TGTGCCAGCAGCCCACATATTCGGACAGGCGGCAACGAGCAGTACTTC
CASSPHIRTGGNEQYF
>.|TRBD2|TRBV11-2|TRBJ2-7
TGTGCCAGCAGCTCCATAACTAGCGGGGTTTTAGTGGGGTGGGTGCAGTACTTC
CASSSITSGVLVGWVQYF
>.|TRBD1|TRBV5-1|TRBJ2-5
TGCGCCAGCAGCTTAAGAACCGGGACAGGACAAGAGACCCAGTACTTC
CASSLRTGTGQETQYF
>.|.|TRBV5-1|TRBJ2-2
TGCGCCAGCAGCCCCCCGGCGAACACCGGGGAGCTGTTTTTT
CASSPPANTGELFF
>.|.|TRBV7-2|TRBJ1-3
TGTGCCAGCAGCCTCTGGACAGACTCTGGAAACACCATATATTTT
CASSLWTDSGNTIYF
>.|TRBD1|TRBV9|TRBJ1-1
TGTGCCAGCAGCGCCCCCACAGGGGGGGTGAACACTGAAGCTTTCTTT
CASSAPTGGVNTEAFF
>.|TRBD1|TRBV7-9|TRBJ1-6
TGTGCCAGCAGCCGCACGACAGGGGGCTTTTCACCCCTCCACTTT
CASSRTTGGFSPLHF
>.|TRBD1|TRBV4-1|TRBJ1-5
TGCGCCAGCAGCCAGGGGACAGGCTGGCAGCCCCAGCATTTT
CASSQGTGWQPQHF
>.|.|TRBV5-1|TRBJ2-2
TGCGCCAGCAGCTCCAGGGCTACCGGGGAGCTGTTTTTT
CASSSRATGELFF
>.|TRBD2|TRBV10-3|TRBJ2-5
TGTGCCATCAGCGCCTCGATACTACTAGCGGGGCAAGAGACCCAGTACTTC
CAISASILLAGQETQYF
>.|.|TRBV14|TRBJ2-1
TGTGCCAGCAGCCAAGTAGGCTCTAGCTCCTACAATGAGCAGTTCTTC
CASSQVGSSSYNEQFF
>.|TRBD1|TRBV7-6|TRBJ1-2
TGTGCCAGCAGCTCGACAGGGGTTGGCTCCTATGGCTACACCTTC
CASSSTGVGSYGYTF
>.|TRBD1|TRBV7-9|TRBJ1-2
TGTGCCAGCAGCGGGACAGCTTATGGCTACACCTTC
CASSGTAYGYTF
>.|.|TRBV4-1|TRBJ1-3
TGCGCCAGCAGCCAAGACAGGTCTCTGGGAAACACCATATATTTT
CASSQDRSLGNTIYF
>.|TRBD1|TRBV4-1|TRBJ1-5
TGCGCCAGCAGCCAAGAACAGGGGGGGAGAAGGAGCAATCAGCCCCAGCATTTT
CASSQEQGGRRSNQPQHF
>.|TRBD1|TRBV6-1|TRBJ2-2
TGTGCCAGCAGTCTAGGACAGGGTGATCCCGGGGAGCTGTTTTTT
CASSLGQGDPGELFF
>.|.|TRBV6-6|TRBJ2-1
TGTGCCAGCGGGGTGGGGAGCTCCTACAATGAGCAGTTCTTC
CASGVGSSYNEQFF
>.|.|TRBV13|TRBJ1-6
TGTGCCAGCAGCTTAGGCGGGTCCTATAATTCACCCCTCCACTTT
CASSLGGSYNSPLHF
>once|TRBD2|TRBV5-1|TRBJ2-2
TGCGCCAGCAGCTTGGAATTAGCGGGGAACCCAAACACCGGGGAGCTGTTTTTT
CASSLELAGNPNTGELFF
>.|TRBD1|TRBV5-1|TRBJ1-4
TGCGCCAGCAGCAGGGACAGCCATAATGAAAAACTGTTTTTT
CASSRDSHNEKLFF
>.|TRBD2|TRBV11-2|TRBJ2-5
TGTGCCAGCAGTCAGCGGGGGACCCAGGAGACCCAGTACTTC
CASSQRGTQETQYF
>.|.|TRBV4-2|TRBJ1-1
TGTGCCAGCAGCCAGGACCCTACCCGGGGGAACACTGAAGCTTTCTTT
CASSQDPTRGNTEAFF
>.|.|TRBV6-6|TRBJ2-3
TGTGCCAGCAGTTACCCAGGGAGGGGGGCAGATACGCAGTATTTT
CASSYPGRGADTQYF
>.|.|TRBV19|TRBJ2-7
TGTGCCAGTAGTTGGGCGTTGGGGCGGGACCGCTACGAGCAGTACTTC
CASSWALGRDRYEQYF
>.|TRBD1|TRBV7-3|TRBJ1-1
TGTGCCAGCAGCTTAACTGGGACAGGGGGCCACACTGAAGCTTTCTTT
CASSLTGTGGHTEAFF
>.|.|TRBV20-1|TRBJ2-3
TGCAGTGCTAGCAGTGTTGATACGCAGTATTTT
CSASSVDTQYF
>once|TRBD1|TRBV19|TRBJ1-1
TGTGCCAGTAGTATAACTGCCGGGACAGGGAGAACTGAAGCTTTCTTT
CASSITAGTGRTEAFF
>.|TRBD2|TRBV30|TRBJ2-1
TGTGCCTGGACGGGGGGGCGGGGAGAGTCCTACAATGAGCAGTTCTTC
CAWTGGRGESYNEQFF
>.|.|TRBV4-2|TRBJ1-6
TGTGCCAGCAGCCTTGACAGCAATAATTCACCCCTCCACTTT
CASSLDSNNSPLHF
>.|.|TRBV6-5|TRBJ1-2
TGTGCCAGCAGTTACCGGCAGGGTCTCCACAATGGCTACACCTTC
CASSYRQGLHNGYTF
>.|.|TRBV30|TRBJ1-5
TGTGCCTGGAAACCAAGGGGGTGGAATCAGCCCCAGCATTTT
CAWKPRGWNQPQHF
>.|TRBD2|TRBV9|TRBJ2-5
TGTGCCAGCAGCCCCTCGGGGGGACTAGCGGAGACCCAGTACTTC
CASSPSGGLAETQYF
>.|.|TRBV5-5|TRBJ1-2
TGTGCCAGCAGCTTGGCGGCGGGGGGCTACTACACCTTC
CASSLAAGGYYTF
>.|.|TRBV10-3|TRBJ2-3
TGTGCCATCTCAGAAAAGGGGGGGGACACAGATACGCAGTATTTT
CAISEKGGDTDTQYF